The 22 T cell receptor beta chains presented below share a single source sample, sequenced in a study of blood T cell repertoires in COVID-19. Generated by immunoSEQ multiplex PCR, the TCRdb table keeps only in-frame clones and is missing some. The sample has fewer than 450,000 clones; 88% are singletons. Sequences were obtained from PBMCs or T cells enriched from blood (not recorded which). All receptors come from a woman between 18 and 29 years old who had recovered from COVID-19.

V gene TRBV27 combines with J gene TRBJ1-5; maybe TRBD1 (6 bases). Trimming took 6 bases from V and 1 from J, leaving 13 bases between them. The CDR3 is made up of 15 amino acids. The germline V gene encodes CDR1 MNHEY and CDR2 SMNVEV (reference sequence). CDR3 in amino acids: CASRKTGLSNQPQHF. The CDR3 DNA reads as TGTGCCAGCAGAAAAACAGGGCTAAGCAATCAGCCCCAGCATTTT.

The V and J genes are TRBV10-1 and TRBJ2-3; 10 bases match TRBD2. This CDR3 is 16 amino acids long. Germline-derived CDR1 and CDR2 are WNHNN and SYGVQD (reference sequence). V shed 0 bases and J 5 bases; nucleotides not matched to a gene: 5. As DNA, the CDR3 is TGCGCCAGCAGTGAGTCCCCTAGCGGGGGTATAGATACGCAGTATTTT. The encoded protein is CASSESPSGGIDTQYF.

The chain combines TRBV18 with TRBJ1-1; TRBD1 is a possible D gene (5 bases). The CDR3 contains 14 residues. V gave up 1 base and J gave up 0 bases, with 6 bases separating them. Germline V gene data show CDR1 as KGHSH and CDR2 as LQKENI. The CDR3 DNA follows: TGTGCCAGCTCACCACAGGGGCTGAACACTGAAGCTTTCTTT. Amino acid sequence: CASSPQGLNTEAFF.

This chain joins TRBV6-5 and TRBJ2-7, with 8 bases aligning to TRBD2. The CDR3 covers 15 residues. J gave up 6 bases and V 6 bases, and 13 bases lay outside the gene matches. Germline loops: CDR1 MNHEY, CDR2 SVGAGI. The CDR3 DNA is TGTGCCAGCAGCTTATATAGCGGGGCGACGTTCGAGCAGTACTTC. It specifies CASSLYSGATFEQYF.

This rearrangement joins TRBV30 to TRBJ2-7; 9 bases map to TRBD1. The CDR3 has 13 amino acids. The V segment lost 5 bases and the J segment 1 base; nucleotides outside the gene matches: 3. Germline V gives CDR1 GTSNPN, CDR2 SVGIG (reference sequence). The CDR3 DNA is TGTGCCTGGGGGGACAGGGCGTCCTACGAGCAGTACTTC. Residues: CAWGDRASYEQYF.

The chain is built from TRBV9 and TRBJ2-1, with no clear D. CDR3 length equals 15 residues. The V gene's germline CDR1 is SGDLS and CDR2 YYNGEE. V lost 0 bases, J lost 0 bases, and 7 bases lay in between. The CDR3 reads CASSVVVASYNEQFF. DNA of the CDR3: TGTGCCAGCAGCGTAGTAGTAGCCTCCTACAATGAGCAGTTCTTC.

The rearrangement joins TRBV30 to TRBJ1-2; 10 positions agree with TRBD1. The junction had 11 bases not matched to a gene; V was cut back by 0 bases and J by 4 bases. Germline V gene sequence: CDR1 GTSNPN, CDR2 SVGIG (reference sequence). The CDR3 runs 17 residues. CDR3 in DNA: TGTGCCTGGAGTGTACGTTTTAGCGGACAGGGGGTCTATGGCTACACCTTC. Residues: CAWSVRFSGQGVYGYTF.

The V gene is TRBV7-2, the J gene TRBJ2-1; 7 bases agree with TRBD1. Germline CDR1 SGHTA, CDR2 FQGNSA. V was pared by 2 bases and J by 9 bases, with 4 bases of the junction left unmatched. The CDR3 covers 13 residues. The CDR3 sequence: CASSLTTGAEQFF. The CDR3 nucleotides are TGTGCCAGCAGCTTAACCACAGGGGCTGAGCAGTTCTTC.

The chain combines TRBV28 with TRBJ1-5, with 10 bases that match TRBD1. The germline gives CDR1 MDHEN, CDR2 SYDVKM. V lost 6 bases, J lost 4 bases, and 0 bases stayed unmatched. The length of the CDR3 is 13 residues. The CDR3 DNA sequence: TGTGCCAGCAGGGGACAGGGGAATCAGCCCCAGCATTTT. Translating it yields CASRGQGNQPQHF.

The chain recombines TRBV7-2 with TRBJ1-1, with D unclear. CDR1 and CDR2 from the germline V gene are SGHTA and FQGNSA. The CDR3 runs 18 residues. V dropped 1 base and J dropped 4 bases, with 22 bases sitting between them. The CDR3 DNA follows: TGTGCCAGCAGCTTAGGCCCCCCCCTACAATTGCGGAGCACTGAAGCTTTCTTT. It encodes CASSLGPPLQLRSTEAFF.

The rearrangement joins TRBV25-1 to TRBJ1-1, with D unclear. V was pared by 6 bases and J by 4 bases, with 9 bases between. The germline V gene has CDR1 MGHDK and CDR2 SYGVNS. This CDR3 has 12 residues. The CDR3 is CASRYGSTEAFF. The CDR3 coding sequence is TGTGCCAGCAGATATGGTAGCACTGAAGCTTTCTTT.

This sequence joins TRBV29-1 and TRBJ1-2, with D hard to call. CDR3 length: 11 residues. Trimming shortened V by 4 bases and J by 4 bases, and 7 bases separated the two germline ends. CDR1 and CDR2 (germline): SQVTM, ANQGSEA. CDR3 amino acids: CSVVASYGYTF. The CDR3 DNA follows: TGCAGCGTTGTTGCCAGCTATGGCTACACCTTC.

This clone occurred once. This chain connects TRBV9 to TRBJ2-1, with a weak D call TRBD2 (7 bases). The germline V gene encodes CDR1 SGDLS and CDR2 YYNGEE. This CDR3 spans 15 amino acids. Trimming shortened V by 0 bases and J by 8 bases, and 15 bases separated the two germline ends. In DNA, the CDR3 is TGTGCCAGCAGCGTAGCTACGGGGGGCGTCGATGAGCAGTTCTTC. It yields the protein CASSVATGGVDEQFF.

The chain uses TRBV4-1 and TRBJ1-1; maybe TRBD1 (5 bases). The CDR3 loop spans 15 amino acids. Trimming left V 3 bases short and J 3 bases short, with 14 bases between. Germline CDR1 reads MGHRA; CDR2 reads YSYEKL. CDR3: CASSHLRVGDTEAFF. In nucleotides, the CDR3 is TGCGCCAGCAGCCACTTACGGGTAGGGGACACTGAAGCTTTCTTT.

The chain joins TRBV5-1 to TRBJ2-7; perhaps TRBD1 as D (6 bases). The CDR3 contains 14 residues. Trimming shortened V by 7 bases and J by 2 bases, and 16 bases separated the two germline ends. Germline values: CDR1 SGHRS, CDR2 YFSETQ. In DNA, the CDR3 is TGCGCCAGCGGGACCGGGACACCAACCTACGAGCAGTACTTC. Protein sequence: CASGTGTPTYEQYF.

This sequence joins TRBV19 and TRBJ1-3; possible D gene TRBD1, 5 bases. There are 15 residues in the CDR3. Trimming shortened V by 5 bases and J by 0 bases, and 11 bases separated the two germline ends. From germline, CDR1 is LNHDA and CDR2 SQIVND (reference sequence). CDR3 nucleotides: TGTGCCAGTAGTCCCCGGGGGGGCTCTGGAAACACCATATATTTT. This codes for CASSPRGGSGNTIYF.

The chain is built from TRBV6-6 and TRBJ2-3; possibly TRBD1 for D (6 bases). The germline V and J ends were trimmed by 6 bases and 4 bases, with 14 bases remaining between them. There are 14 residues in the CDR3. From germline, CDR1 is MNHNY and CDR2 SVGAGI (reference sequence). CDR3 residues: CASRKLQGPDTQYF. The CDR3 nucleotides read TGTGCCAGCAGAAAATTACAGGGCCCAGATACGCAGTATTTT.

The V gene is TRBV19, the J gene TRBJ1-2; D possibly corresponds to TRBD1 (5 bases). The CDR3 contains 13 residues. V was shortened by 7 bases and J by 5 bases, with 14 bases between the two germline ends. Germline loops: CDR1 LNHDA, CDR2 SQIVND (reference sequence). CDR3 sequence: CASISGQGYGYTF. The CDR3 region has the DNA TGTGCCAGTATTTCAGGGCAAGGATATGGCTACACCTTC.

The rearrangement links TRBV7-9 to TRBJ1-1; unclear D gene. V gave up 7 bases and J gave up 6 bases, with 15 bases separating them. The CDR3 covers 13 residues. CDR1 is SEHNR, CDR2 FQNEAQ, per germline (reference sequence). CDR3 in DNA: TGTGCCAGCACCCTTATGGGGAGCTCTGAAGCTTTCTTT. Encoded protein: CASTLMGSSEAFF. Full variable domain (outside the CDR3, taken from reference TRBV7-9 and TRBJ1-1): DTGVSQNPRHKITKRGQNVTFRCDPISEHNRLYWYRQTLGQGPEFLTYFQNEAQLEKSRLLSDRFSAERPKGSFSTLEIQRTEQGDSAMYLCASTLMGSSEAFFGQGTRLTVV.

This chain uses TRBV4-3 with TRBJ1-6; D remains ambiguous. This CDR3 spans 12 amino acids. Deletions cut 0 bases from V and 10 bases from J, with 4 bases between. Per germline, CDR1 LGHNA and CDR2 YSLEER. CDR3 DNA sequence: TGCGCCAGCAGCCAAGACTCGTCACCCCTCCACTTT. Protein sequence: CASSQDSSPLHF.

This chain connects TRBV16 to TRBJ2-5; no reliable D call. Germline CDR1 KGHSY, CDR2 FQNENV. The CDR3 is 12 residues long. V was clipped by 0 bases and J by 5 bases, with 4 bases between them. The CDR3 region has the DNA TGTGCCAGCAGCCAATCCCGGGAGACCCAGTACTTC. Residues: CASSQSRETQYF. The full variable domain, its missing parts supplied by reference TRBV16 and TRBJ2-5, is GEEVAQTPKHLVRGEGQKAKLYCAPIKGHSYVFWYQQVLKNEFKFLISFQNENVFDETGMPKERFSAKCLPNSPCSLEIQATKLEDSAVYFCASSQSRETQYFGPGTRLLVL.

This chain connects TRBV30 to TRBJ1-1; no definite D call. The CDR3 length is 13 residues. Trimming took off 3 bases at V and 1 base at J, with 9 bases between the two ends. Germline CDR1 and CDR2: GTSNPN and SVGIG (reference sequence). DNA for the CDR3: TGTGCCTGGAGCGCGTCTGAGAACACTGAAGCTTTCTTT. Translated, it gives CAWSASENTEAFF. The full variable domain, completed using reference TRBV30 and TRBJ1-1, is SQTIHQWPATLVQPVGSPLSLECTVEGTSNPNLYWYRQAAGRGLQLLFYSVGIGQISSEVPQNLSASRPQDRQFILSSKKLLLSDSGFYLCAWSASENTEAFFGQGTRLTVV.